Listed here is a single TCR beta chain. Data came from immunoSEQ multiplex PCR; TCRdb stores just in-frame clones and leaves some out. The data hold almost 70,000 clones, with around 90% observed a single time. The sample is drawn from a study of OX40 agonist ivuxolimab in advanced cancers. Germline assignment: CDR1 MGHRA and CDR2 YSYEKL. The CDR3 spans 14 residues. V lost 3 bases to trimming and J lost 3 bases, with 10 bases between them. The material sequenced was CD4+ or CD8+ T cells sorted from blood, taken in a trial of the OX40 agonist ivuxolimab. The rearrangement joins TRBV4-1 to TRBJ2-3; weak D call: TRBD2 (6 bases). This clonotype originated in an adult with an advanced solid tumor such as melanoma, head and neck, liver or kidney cancer. DNA of the CDR3: TGCGCCAGCAGCCACCGACTAGTTACAGATACGCAGTATTTT. It specifies CASSHRLVTDTQYF.